Listed below are T cell receptor beta chains from one sample, sequenced in a study of cytomegalovirus exposure and HLA in healthy donors. Generated by immunoSEQ multiplex PCR, the TCRdb table keeps only in-frame clones and is missing some. The repertoire holds 85,000 to 100,000 clones, with about four fifths as singletons. The material sequenced was PBMCs. All receptors derive from a male donor in good health and CMV-seropositive. CDR3s include the opening cysteine and the closing phenylalanine or tryptophan. The order of the fields is CDR3 protein, CDR3 DNA, D gene, V gene, J gene, clone size. A D gene is named only where the DNA matches it firmly. Size is stated for part of the rows, as once, few or many counts, or as a class when the clone is expanded.

CASSLWMTGGEEAFF	TGCGCCAGCAGCTTGTGGATGACAGGGGGCGAGGAAGCTTTCTTT	TRBD1	TRBV5-1	TRBJ1-1	-
CASARFNGNEKLFF	TGTGCTAGTGCCCGTTTCAACGGGAATGAAAAACTGTTTTTT	-	TRBV12-5	TRBJ1-4	-
CASRLEGDTQYF	TGTGCCAGCAGACTCGAGGGAGATACGCAGTATTTT	-	TRBV2	TRBJ2-3	-
CAWSEAGHLGYTF	TGTGCCTGGAGCGAAGCGGGACATTTAGGCTACACCTTC	-	TRBV30	TRBJ1-2	-
CASSLDPQGQGYEQYF	TGCGCCAGCAGCTTGGACCCCCAGGGACAGGGCTACGAGCAGTACTTC	TRBD1	TRBV5-1	TRBJ2-7	-
CASSAGLASSETQYF	TGTGCCAGCAGCGCGGGACTAGCTTCGTCAGAGACCCAGTACTTC	TRBD2	TRBV9	TRBJ2-5	-
CSVVSDRAFSSGNTIYF	TGCAGCGTCGTATCTGACAGGGCCTTTAGCTCTGGAAACACCATATATTTT	TRBD1	TRBV29-1	TRBJ1-3	-
CASSTSGTGRSEAFF	TGTGCCAGTAGTACCTCCGGGACAGGGAGGTCTGAAGCTTTCTTT	TRBD1	TRBV19	TRBJ1-1	-
CASSSRAGNQPQHF	TGTGCCAGCAGCTCCCGGGCGGGGAATCAGCCCCAGCATTTT	-	TRBV13	TRBJ1-5	-
CASSPGEGGRLVEQYF	TGCGCCAGCAGCCCGGGGGAGGGAGGGCGACTCGTCGAGCAGTACTTC	TRBD2	TRBV4-3	TRBJ2-7	once
CASSEGGWNSPLHF	TGTGCCAGCAGTGAAGGGGGCTGGAATTCACCCCTCCACTTT	-	TRBV2	TRBJ1-6	once
CASSYSRGANYGYTF	TGTGCCAGCAGTTACTCCAGGGGGGCTAACTATGGCTACACCTTC	TRBD1	TRBV6-5	TRBJ1-2	-
CASSSREFGTEAFF	TGTGCCAGTAGTTCGCGGGAATTCGGTACTGAAGCTTTCTTT	-	TRBV19	TRBJ1-1	-
CASSQRDRGQETQYF	TGCGCCAGCAGCCAACGGGACAGGGGACAAGAGACCCAGTACTTC	TRBD1	TRBV4-1	TRBJ2-5	-
CASSKNLAGGPNTGELFF	TGTGCCAGCAGTAAAAATCTAGCGGGGGGCCCGAACACCGGGGAGCTGTTTTTT	TRBD2	TRBV2	TRBJ2-2	once
CASSSRQGAWYGYTF	TGTGCCAGCAGTTCCCGACAGGGGGCTTGGTATGGCTACACCTTC	TRBD1	TRBV27	TRBJ1-2	-
CASSLMAVSTGELFF	TGTGCCAGCAGTTTAATGGCGGTGAGCACCGGGGAGCTGTTTTTT	-	TRBV27	TRBJ2-2	-
CASSKQGTDSYEQYF	TGCGCCAGCAGTAAACAGGGGACCGATTCCTACGAGCAGTACTTC	TRBD1	TRBV5-1	TRBJ2-7	-
CASSTQEGGETQYF	TGTGCCAGCAGCACACAGGAGGGTGGAGAGACCCAGTACTTC	-	TRBV11-3	TRBJ2-5	-
CASRTRGEAFF	TGTGCCAGCAGGACCCGAGGTGAAGCTTTCTTT	-	TRBV6-6	TRBJ1-1	-
CASRDRVPNQPQHF	TGTGCCAGCAGGGACAGGGTCCCCAATCAGCCCCAGCATTTT	TRBD1	TRBV2	TRBJ1-5	-
CASSLERSGKMNTEAFF	TGTGCCAGCAGCTTAGAGAGGTCAGGGAAGATGAACACTGAAGCTTTCTTT	-	TRBV7-2	TRBJ1-1	-
CAWSRDGQGKYTF	TGTGCCTGGAGCCGGGATGGACAGGGGAAGTACACCTTC	TRBD1	TRBV30	TRBJ1-2	-
CASSRLNRASTDTQYF	TGTGCCAGCAGCCGCCTCAACAGGGCTAGCACAGATACGCAGTATTTT	-	TRBV7-8	TRBJ2-3	-
CASSPTGTGETEAFF	TGTGCCAGCAGCCCGACCGGGACAGGGGAGACTGAAGCTTTCTTT	TRBD1	TRBV7-3	TRBJ1-1	-
CASSLGQGASPLHF	TGCGCCAGCAGCTTGGGTCAGGGGGCCTCACCCCTCCACTTT	TRBD1	TRBV5-1	TRBJ1-6	-
CASSDSQVDTIYF	TGTGCCAGCAGTGACAGCCAGGTGGACACCATATATTTT	-	TRBV2	TRBJ1-3	once
CASSLAGGGETQYF	TGTGCCAGCAGCTTGGCCGGCGGGGGAGAGACCCAGTACTTC	TRBD2	TRBV5-4	TRBJ2-5	-
CASSYGGTESSYNEQFF	TGCGCCAGCAGCTATGGAGGGACAGAGAGCTCCTACAATGAGCAGTTCTTC	-	TRBV5-1	TRBJ2-1	-
CASSLGRGGGNTEAFF	TGTGCCAGCAGCTTAGGCAGGGGTGGAGGGAACACTGAAGCTTTCTTT	-	TRBV7-8	TRBJ1-1	once
CASSSTGGTGYEQYF	TGTGCCAGCAGCTCGACAGGGGGGACGGGGTACGAGCAGTACTTC	TRBD1	TRBV7-2	TRBJ2-7	-
CASSLDGSSGNTIYF	TGCGCCAGCAGCCTGGACGGTAGCTCTGGAAACACCATATATTTT	-	TRBV5-1	TRBJ1-3	once
CASSEGGTNTEAFF	TGTGCCAGCAGTGAAGGAGGCACGAACACTGAAGCTTTCTTT	-	TRBV25-1	TRBJ1-1	-
CASQQGGTGSNIQYF	TGCGCCAGCCAACAGGGGGGGACAGGGAGTAACATTCAGTACTTC	TRBD1	TRBV5-1	TRBJ2-4	-
CATSRAEVNTGELFF	TGTGCCACCAGCAGAGCGGAGGTGAACACCGGGGAGCTGTTTTTT	-	TRBV15	TRBJ2-2	-
CATRAGLAEETQYF	TGTGCCACCAGGGCGGGACTAGCGGAAGAGACCCAGTACTTC	TRBD2	TRBV15	TRBJ2-5	-
CASSSPGLGGGETQYF	TGTGCCAGCAGCTCTCCGGGACTAGGCGGCGGGGAGACCCAGTACTTC	TRBD2	TRBV13	TRBJ2-5	-